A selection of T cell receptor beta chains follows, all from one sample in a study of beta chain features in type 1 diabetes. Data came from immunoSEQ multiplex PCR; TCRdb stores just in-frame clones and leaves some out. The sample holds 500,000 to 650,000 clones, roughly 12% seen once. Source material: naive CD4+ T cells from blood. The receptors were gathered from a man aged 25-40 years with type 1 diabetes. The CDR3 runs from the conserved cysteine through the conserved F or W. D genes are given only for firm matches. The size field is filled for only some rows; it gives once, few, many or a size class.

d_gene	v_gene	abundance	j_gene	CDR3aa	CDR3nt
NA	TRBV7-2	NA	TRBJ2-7	CASSLDWLYYEQYF	TGTGCCAGCAGCTTAGACTGGCTCTACTACGAGCAGTACTTC
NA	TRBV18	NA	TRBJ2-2	CASSKDVLNTGELFF	TGTGCCAGCTCAAAGGACGTCCTAAACACCGGGGAGCTGTTTTTT
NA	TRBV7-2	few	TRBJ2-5	CASGYNGASQETQYF	TGTGCCAGCGGCTACAACGGGGCAAGCCAAGAGACCCAGTACTTC
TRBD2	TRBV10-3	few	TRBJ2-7	CAISEGLAGGASYEQYF	TGTGCCATCAGTGAAGGGCTAGCGGGGGGAGCCTCCTACGAGCAGTACTTC
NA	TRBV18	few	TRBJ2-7	CASSPRDRSYEQYF	TGTGCCAGCTCACCACGCGACAGATCCTACGAGCAGTACTTC
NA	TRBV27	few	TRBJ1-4	CASSSRVATNEKLFF	TGTGCCAGCAGTTCGAGAGTTGCAACTAATGAAAAACTGTTTTTT
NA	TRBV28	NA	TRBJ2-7	CASSSYPQTEDRSYEQYF	TGTGCCAGCAGTTCGTATCCGCAGACAGAAGATCGTTCCTACGAGCAGTACTTC
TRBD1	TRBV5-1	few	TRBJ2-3	CASALGGQGEDTQYF	TGCGCCAGCGCTCTAGGGGGACAGGGAGAAGATACGCAGTATTTT
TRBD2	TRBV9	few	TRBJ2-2	CASSVAASGNTGELFF	TGTGCCAGCAGCGTAGCGGCTAGCGGGAACACCGGGGAGCTGTTTTTT
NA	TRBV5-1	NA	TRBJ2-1	CASNGGTVSTYNEQFF	TGCGCCAGCAACGGCGGGACAGTCAGTACCTACAATGAGCAGTTCTTC
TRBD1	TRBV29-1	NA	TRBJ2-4	CSVAGRGLAKNIQYF	TGCAGCGTTGCTGGCAGGGGGTTGGCCAAAAACATTCAGTACTTC
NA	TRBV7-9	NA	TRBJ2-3	CASSLDQGDTQYF	TGTGCCAGCAGCTTGGACCAAGGGGATACGCAGTATTTT
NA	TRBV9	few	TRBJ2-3	CASSPRGQYTDTQYF	TGTGCCAGCAGCCCCCGTGGACAGTACACAGATACGCAGTATTTT
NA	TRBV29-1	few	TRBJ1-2	CSVEDSPSNYGYTF	TGCAGCGTTGAAGATAGCCCAAGCAACTATGGCTACACCTTC
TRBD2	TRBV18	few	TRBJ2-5	CASSLTSEYETQYF	TGTGCCAGCTCCCTGACTAGCGAGTACGAGACCCAGTACTTC
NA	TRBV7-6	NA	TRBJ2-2	CASSPRGLGTGELFF	TGTGCCAGCAGCCCCCGGGGGTTAGGAACCGGGGAGCTGTTTTTT
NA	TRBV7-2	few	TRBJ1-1	CASSNTQGYTEAFF	TGTGCCAGCAGCAATACCCAGGGCTACACTGAAGCTTTCTTT
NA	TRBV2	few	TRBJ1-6	CASSGSRENSPLHF	TGTGCCAGCAGTGGTTCCCGGGAGAATTCACCCCTCCACTTT
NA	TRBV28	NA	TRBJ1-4	CASSSPQRGEAEKLFF	TGTGCCAGCAGTTCCCCCCAAAGAGGGGAGGCGGAAAAACTGTTTTTT
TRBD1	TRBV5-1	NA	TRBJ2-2	CASKPPGQPSTGELFF	TGCGCCAGCAAACCCCCGGGACAGCCGAGCACCGGGGAGCTGTTTTTT
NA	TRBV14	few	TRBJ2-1	CASSQGDGHYNEQFF	TGTGCCAGCAGCCAAGGGGATGGACATTACAATGAGCAGTTCTTC
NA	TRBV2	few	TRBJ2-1	CASSGGPTYNEQFF	TGTGCCAGCAGTGGGGGACCTACCTACAATGAGCAGTTCTTC
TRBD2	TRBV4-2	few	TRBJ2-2	CASSQVPGLAGAGELFF	TGTGCCAGCAGCCAAGTTCCGGGACTAGCGGGGGCCGGGGAGCTGTTTTTT
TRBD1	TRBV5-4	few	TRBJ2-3	CASSLLAQGLSTQYF	TGTGCCAGCAGCTTGCTGGCACAGGGGCTGAGTACGCAGTATTTT
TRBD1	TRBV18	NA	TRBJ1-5	CASSPRDRDNQPQHF	TGTGCCAGCTCACCACGGGACAGGGACAATCAGCCCCAGCATTTT
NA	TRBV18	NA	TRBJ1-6	CASSPQRIGPNSPLHF	TGTGCCAGCTCACCACAAAGGATAGGGCCTAATTCACCCCTCCACTTT
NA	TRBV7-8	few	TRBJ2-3	CASSLGTVGDTQYF	TGTGCCAGCAGCTTAGGGACAGTCGGGGATACGCAGTATTTT
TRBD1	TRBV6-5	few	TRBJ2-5	CARRDRQETQYF	TGTGCCCGTCGGGACAGGCAAGAGACCCAGTACTTC
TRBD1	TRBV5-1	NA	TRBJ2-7	CASSPGTGSYEQYF	TGCGCCAGCAGCCCCGGGACAGGGTCGTACGAGCAGTACTTC
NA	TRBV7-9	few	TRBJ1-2	CASSLIDRSYGYTF	TGTGCCAGCAGCTTGATCGACCGATCCTATGGCTACACCTTC
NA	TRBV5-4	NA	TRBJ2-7	CASSLRRGEQYF	TGTGCCAGCAGCTTGAGAAGGGGCGAGCAGTACTTC
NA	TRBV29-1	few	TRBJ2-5	CSALQGRKETQYF	TGCAGCGCCTTGCAGGGTCGAAAAGAGACCCAGTACTTC
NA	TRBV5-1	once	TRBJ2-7	CASSLPSQYEQYF	TGCGCCAGCAGTTTGCCCTCGCAATACGAGCAGTACTTC
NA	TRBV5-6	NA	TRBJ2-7	CASSLDRSGATYEQYF	TGTGCCAGCAGCTTGGATCGGTCAGGGGCGACCTACGAGCAGTACTTC
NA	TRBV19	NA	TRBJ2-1	CASSIEGAGSYNEQFF	TGTGCCAGTAGTATAGAAGGGGCGGGGAGTTACAATGAGCAGTTCTTC
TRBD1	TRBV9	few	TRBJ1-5	CASSPGEGRGLNQPQHF	TGTGCCAGCAGCCCCGGAGAGGGCAGGGGGCTCAATCAGCCCCAGCATTTT
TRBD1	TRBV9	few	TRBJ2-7	CASSVSGTDFYEQYF	TGTGCCAGCAGCGTCTCCGGGACAGATTTCTACGAGCAGTACTTC